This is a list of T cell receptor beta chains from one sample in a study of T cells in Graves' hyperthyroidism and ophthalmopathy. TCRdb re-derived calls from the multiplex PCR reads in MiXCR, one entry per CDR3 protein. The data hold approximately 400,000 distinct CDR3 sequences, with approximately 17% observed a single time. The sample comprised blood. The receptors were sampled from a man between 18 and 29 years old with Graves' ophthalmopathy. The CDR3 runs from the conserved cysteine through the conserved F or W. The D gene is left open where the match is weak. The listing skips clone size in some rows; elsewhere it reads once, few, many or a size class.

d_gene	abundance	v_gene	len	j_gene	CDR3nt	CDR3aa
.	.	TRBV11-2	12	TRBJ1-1	TGTGCCAGCAGCTTAGATAAGTTTCGAGCTTTCTTT	CASSLDKFRAFF
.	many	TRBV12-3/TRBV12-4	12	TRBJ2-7	TGTGCCAGCAGGGAGAAGGGTGGCGAGCAGTACTTC	CASREKGGEQYF
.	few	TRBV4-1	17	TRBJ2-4	TGCGCCAGCAGCCAAGCCCTCCTACCTTGGGCCAAAAACATTCAGTACTTC	CASSQALLPWAKNIQYF
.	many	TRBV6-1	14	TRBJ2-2	TGTGCCAGCAGTGCATACAGGGACACCGGGGAGCTGTTTTTT	CASSAYRDTGELFF
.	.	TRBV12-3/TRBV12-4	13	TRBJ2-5	TGTGCCAGCAGCTTCACAGCGGCAGAGACCCAGTACTTC	CASSFTAAETQYF
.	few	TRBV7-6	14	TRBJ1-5	TGTGCCAGCAGCTCCCAGGGTATGGATCAGCCCCAGCATTTT	CASSSQGMDQPQHF
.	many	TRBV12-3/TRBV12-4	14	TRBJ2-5	TGTGCCAGCAGGGAAACAGCGTACCAAGAGACCCAGTACTTC	CASRETAYQETQYF
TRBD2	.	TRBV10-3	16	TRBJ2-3	TGTGCCATCAGTGAGCTAAGCGGGGGGGCCCCAGATACGCAGTATTTT	CAISELSGGAPDTQYF
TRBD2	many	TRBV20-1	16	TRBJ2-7	TGCAGTGCTAGAGGGGGTGGACTAGCGGGGATATACGAGCAGTACTTC	CSARGGGLAGIYEQYF
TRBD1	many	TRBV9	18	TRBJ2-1	TGTGCCAGCAGCGTAGACTTGGGACAGGGGCCTCCGAAGGGTGAGCAGTTCTTC	CASSVDLGQGPPKGEQFF
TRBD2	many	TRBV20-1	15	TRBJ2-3	TGCAGTGCTAGACCCGCTAGCGGGGGGAAAGATACGCAGTATTTT	CSARPASGGKDTQYF
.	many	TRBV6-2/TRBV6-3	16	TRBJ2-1	TGTGCCAGCAGTTACTCGAAGGGGGGGCAGGTTAATGAGCAGTTCTTC	CASSYSKGGQVNEQFF
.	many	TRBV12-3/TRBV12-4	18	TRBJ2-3	TGTGCCAGCAGTACCGTCGCCTGGCCCATAAGGAGCACAGATACGCAGTATTTT	CASSTVAWPIRSTDTQYF
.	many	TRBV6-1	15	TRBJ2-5	TGTGCCAGCAGAACGGCCGGGACACTACAAGAGACCCAGTACTTC	CASRTAGTLQETQYF